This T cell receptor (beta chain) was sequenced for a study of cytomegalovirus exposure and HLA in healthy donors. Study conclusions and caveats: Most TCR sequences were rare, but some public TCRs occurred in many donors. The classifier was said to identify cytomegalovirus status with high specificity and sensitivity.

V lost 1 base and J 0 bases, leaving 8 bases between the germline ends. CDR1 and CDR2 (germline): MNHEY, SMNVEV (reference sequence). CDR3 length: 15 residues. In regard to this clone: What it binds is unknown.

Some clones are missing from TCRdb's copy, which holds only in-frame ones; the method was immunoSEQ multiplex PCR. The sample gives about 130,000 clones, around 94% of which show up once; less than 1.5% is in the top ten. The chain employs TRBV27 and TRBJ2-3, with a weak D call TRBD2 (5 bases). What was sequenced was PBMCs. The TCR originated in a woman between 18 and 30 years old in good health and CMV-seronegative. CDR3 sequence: CASSLLSGSTDTQYF. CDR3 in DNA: TGTGCCAGCAGTTTATTAAGCGGTAGCACAGATACGCAGTATTTT.